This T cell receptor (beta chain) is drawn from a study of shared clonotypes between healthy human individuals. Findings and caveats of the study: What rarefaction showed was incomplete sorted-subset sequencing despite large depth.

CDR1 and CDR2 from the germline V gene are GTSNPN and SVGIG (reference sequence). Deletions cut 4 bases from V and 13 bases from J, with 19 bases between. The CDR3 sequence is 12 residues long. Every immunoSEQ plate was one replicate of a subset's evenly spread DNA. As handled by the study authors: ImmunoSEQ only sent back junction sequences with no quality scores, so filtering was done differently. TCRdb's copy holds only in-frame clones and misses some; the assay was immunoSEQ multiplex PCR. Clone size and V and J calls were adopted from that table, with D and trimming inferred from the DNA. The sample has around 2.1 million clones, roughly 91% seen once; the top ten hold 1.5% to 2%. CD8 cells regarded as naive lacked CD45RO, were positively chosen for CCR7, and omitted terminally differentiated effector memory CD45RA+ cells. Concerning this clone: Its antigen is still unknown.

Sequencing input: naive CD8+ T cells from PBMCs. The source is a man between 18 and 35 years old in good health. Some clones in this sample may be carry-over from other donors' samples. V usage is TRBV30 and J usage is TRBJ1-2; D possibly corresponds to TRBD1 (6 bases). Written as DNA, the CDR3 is TGTGCCTGGACCCTACTAAACAGGGTTTGCACCTTC. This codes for CAWTLLNRVCTF. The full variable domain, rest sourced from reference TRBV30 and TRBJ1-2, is SQTIHQWPATLVQPVGSPLSLECTVEGTSNPNLYWYRQAAGRGLQLLFYSVGIGQISSEVPQNLSASRPQDRQFILSSKKLLLSDSGFYLCAWTLLNRVCTFGSGTRLTVV.